Listed below are T cell receptor beta chains from one sample, sequenced in a study of blood T cell repertoires in COVID-19. TCRdb's copy holds only in-frame clones and misses some; the assay was immunoSEQ multiplex PCR. The sample yields 150,000 to 200,000 clones, approximately 83% seen once. Sequencing was done on a sample of peripheral blood. The receptor source for this set is a human donor with active or convalescent COVID-19. The donor label of this sample is uncertain. The CDR3 runs from the conserved cysteine through the conserved F or W. The D gene is left open where the match is weak. The size field is filled for only some rows; it gives once, few, many or a size class.

>TRBJ2-2|16|TRBV10-1|NA|NA
TGCGCCAGCAGTGCTGGAGGCTTCGCGAACACCGGGGAGCTGTTTTTT
CASSAGGFANTGELFF
>TRBJ2-1|18|TRBV10-3|TRBD2|NA
TGTGCCATCAGTGATCCGACCCCCAAGGCGGGGGGAGGGGATGAGCAGTTCTTC
CAISDPTPKAGGGDEQFF
>TRBJ2-7|15|TRBV6-5|TRBD2|NA
TGTGCCAGCACCCACAAGGGCGGGGAGGGTTACGAGCAGTACTTC
CASTHKGGEGYEQYF
>TRBJ2-7|13|TRBV12-5|NA|few
TGTGCTAGTGGTTTGGTGGCAGGGCCCGAGCAGTACTTC
CASGLVAGPEQYF
>TRBJ2-4|18|TRBV19|TRBD2|once
TGTGCCCGGCGGGGGGGCGCGGGCGGGCCGGGGGACAAAAACATTCAGTACTTC
CARRGGAGGPGDKNIQYF
>TRBJ2-1|16|TRBV27|TRBD2|NA
TGTGCCAGCAGTTTATCCCGCGGGAGCGGTTTGAATGAGCAGTTCTTC
CASSLSRGSGLNEQFF
>TRBJ1-1|14|TRBV5-4|TRBD1|NA
TGTGCCAGCGGCATCAGGGGGGAGAACACTGAAGCTTTCTTT
CASGIRGENTEAFF
>TRBJ1-2|14|TRBV5-5|NA|NA
TGTGCCAGCTACCCCCCGGCACAGGGCCGTGGCTACACCTTC
CASYPPAQGRGYTF
>TRBJ2-7|15|TRBV7-3|NA|NA
TGTGCCAGCAGCTTAACGCCACTATCGACCCACGAGCAGTACTTC
CASSLTPLSTHEQYF
>TRBJ2-3|14|TRBV18|NA|NA
TGTGCCAGCTCACCAACCAGGGAAACAGATACGCAGTATTTT
CASSPTRETDTQYF
>TRBJ2-5|12|TRBV2|NA|NA
TGTGCCAGCAGTGACTACCAAGAGACCCAGTACTTC
CASSDYQETQYF
>TRBJ1-1|13|TRBV12-3/TRBV12-4|NA|NA
TGTGCCAGCATGGATCGGGGGTACACTGAAGCTTTCTTT
CASMDRGYTEAFF
>TRBJ1-5|12|TRBV28|TRBD1|few
TGTGCCGTCGACAGGGGTGGGCAGCCCCAGCATTTT
CAVDRGGQPQHF
>TRBJ1-1|15|TRBV7-2|TRBD1|NA
TGTGCCAGCAGCTTAGAAGAAACAGGGGTCGCTGAAGCTTTCTTT
CASSLEETGVAEAFF
>TRBJ2-1|13|TRBV2|TRBD1|NA
TGTGCCAGCAGGAGGGGGCCCCACAATGAGCAGTTCTTC
CASRRGPHNEQFF
>TRBJ1-6|13|TRBV12-3/TRBV12-4|TRBD1|NA
TGTGCCAGCACCCTTGGGCAGGGGGGACCCCTCCACTTT
CASTLGQGGPLHF
>TRBJ2-7|15|TRBV9|TRBD2|NA
TGTGCCAGCAGCGTAGGGGGTCTAGCGGGTTATGAGCAGTACTTC
CASSVGGLAGYEQYF
>TRBJ1-2|13|TRBV5-5|NA|NA
TGTGCCAGCAGCTGGGAGGGAGGTGAGGGCTACACCTTC
CASSWEGGEGYTF
>TRBJ1-5|15|TRBV19|TRBD1|NA
TGTGCCAGTAGTACGACAGGGAATAGCAATCAGCCCCAGCATTTT
CASSTTGNSNQPQHF
>TRBJ1-3|13|TRBV30|NA|NA
TGTGCCTGGAGTGTAGACAGTAGAAACACCATATATTTT
CAWSVDSRNTIYF
>TRBJ2-1|13|TRBV6-1|NA|NA
TGTGCCAGCAGTGATAGTAAGGGGCGAATCCAGTTCTTC
CASSDSKGRIQFF
>TRBJ2-7|12|TRBV7-9|NA|NA
TGTGCCAGCAGCCAGGGGTCCGGCGAGCAGTACTTC
CASSQGSGEQYF
>TRBJ1-6|12|TRBV2|NA|NA
TGTGCCAGCAGGGACAGTCTTTCACCCCTCCACTTT
CASRDSLSPLHF
>TRBJ2-2|14|TRBV2|NA|once
TGTGCCAGCAGTGACAGGGGGGCCACCGGGGAGCTGTTTTTT
CASSDRGATGELFF
>TRBJ2-5|17|TRBV27|TRBD1|NA
TGTGCCAGCAGTTTTGGGCAGGGGGTCACACTTCAAGAGACCCAGTACTTC
CASSFGQGVTLQETQYF
>TRBJ2-2|12|TRBV9|NA|few
TGTGCCAGCAGCGGTCAGACCGGGGAGCTGTTTTTT
CASSGQTGELFF
>TRBJ2-1|19|TRBV27|TRBD2|NA
TGTGCCAGCAGGGGGGACAGGTTAGCGGGAGGGAGCTCCTACAATGAGCAGTTCTTC
CASRGDRLAGGSSYNEQFF
>TRBJ2-4|16|TRBV18|NA|NA
TGTGCCAGCTCACTTCAGGGCAGCCTAGCCAAAAACATTCAGTACTTC
CASSLQGSLAKNIQYF
>TRBJ2-7|14|TRBV28|TRBD2|NA
TGTGCCAGCATCACAATAGCGGGAATGGGGGAGCAGTACTTC
CASITIAGMGEQYF
>TRBJ2-4|16|TRBV7-2|TRBD2|NA
TGTGCCAGCAACCTAGCGGGGGGGCTAGCCAAAAACATTCAGTACTTC
CASNLAGGLAKNIQYF
>TRBJ1-2|16|TRBV6-1|TRBD1|many
TGTGCCAGCAGTGAAGGCAGGGGGCAGAAGGACTATGGCTACACCTTC
CASSEGRGQKDYGYTF
>TRBJ2-7|11|TRBV20-1|NA|NA
TGCAGTGCTAGAGATCCCGGCGAGCAGTACTTC
CSARDPGEQYF
>TRBJ1-4|16|TRBV25-1|TRBD1|NA
TGTGCCAGCAGCCCCACACCGGGACAGGGGAATGAAAAACTGTTTTTT
CASSPTPGQGNEKLFF
>TRBJ2-3|18|TRBV27|TRBD2|NA
TGTGCCAGCAGTCTAACGCTACCGGGACTAGGGGGCACAGATACGCAGTATTTT
CASSLTLPGLGGTDTQYF
>TRBJ2-7|18|TRBV18|TRBD1|NA
TGTGCCAGCTCACCACCTACGGGACAGGGATTTGTCGGCTACGAGCAGTACTTC
CASSPPTGQGFVGYEQYF
>TRBJ2-2|15|TRBV7-3|NA|NA
TGTGCCAGCAGCTCCAGCGGAGTGAACACCGGGGAGCTGTTTTTT
CASSSSGVNTGELFF
>TRBJ2-7|14|TRBV27|NA|NA
TGTGCCAGCAGTTTCAGGGAGGCGTCCTACGAGCAGTACTTC
CASSFREASYEQYF
>TRBJ1-4|16|TRBV18|NA|NA
TGTGCCAGCTCACCACCTCTGGAGCCCTCCGATGAAAAACTGTTTTTT
CASSPPLEPSDEKLFF
>TRBJ2-3|14|TRBV7-9|TRBD2|NA
TGTGCCAGCACCCTAGCGGGGCTAGCGGATACGCAGTATTTT
CASTLAGLADTQYF
>TRBJ2-1|16|TRBV30|NA|NA
TGTGCCTGGAGTGTAAAAGGTCTAGCGTCCTACAATGAGCAGTTCTTC
CAWSVKGLASYNEQFF
>TRBJ2-7|16|TRBV3-1/TRBV3-2|TRBD1|NA
TGTGCCAGCAGCCAAGATGGTGGTGCAGGGGGTGACGAGCAGTACTTC
CASSQDGGAGGDEQYF
>TRBJ1-2|14|TRBV7-9|TRBD1|NA
TGTGCCAGCAGCTCCGCCGGGACAGGGAATGGCTACACCTTC
CASSSAGTGNGYTF
>TRBJ2-7|14|TRBV9|TRBD2|NA
TGTGCCAGCAGCGCGGCGGGAGGGCCAGACGAGCAGTACTTC
CASSAAGGPDEQYF
>TRBJ2-1|19|TRBV27|TRBD2|NA
TGTGCCAGCAGTTTATCTCTAGCGGACCCCTGGGGCTCCTACAATGAGCAGTTCTTC
CASSLSLADPWGSYNEQFF
>TRBJ1-2|13|TRBV4-3|TRBD1|NA
TGCGCCAGCAGCCGGGACAGGGGTAAAGGCTACACCTTC
CASSRDRGKGYTF
>TRBJ1-2|13|TRBV13|NA|once
TGTGCCAGCAGATCCACAGGGACGGCCGGCTACACCTTC
CASRSTGTAGYTF
>TRBJ2-3|18|TRBV4-2|TRBD2|NA
TGTGCCAGCAGCCAAGATTGGGCTAGCGGGGGGGCCGGAGATACGCAGTATTTT
CASSQDWASGGAGDTQYF
>TRBJ2-7|11|TRBV20-1|NA|many
TGCAGTGCTAGAGACAGGTTCGAGCAGTACTTC
CSARDRFEQYF
>TRBJ1-4|14|TRBV10-2|NA|NA
TGCGCCAGCAGCGAAGTTACGGGAAGGGAAAAACTGTTTTTT
CASSEVTGREKLFF
>TRBJ1-2|13|TRBV19|NA|NA
TGTGCCAGTAGTATCGGGGGTGGCTATGGCTACACCTTC
CASSIGGGYGYTF
>TRBJ2-7|14|TRBV6-1|TRBD1|NA
TGTGCCAGCAGTGAAGAGGGGGCCACAGCCTTCCAGTACTTC
CASSEEGATAFQYF
>TRBJ2-3|14|TRBV2|TRBD2|NA
TGTGCCAGCAAGCGGGACTTAAGCACAGATACGCAGTATTTT
CASKRDLSTDTQYF
>TRBJ1-5|13|TRBV12-5|NA|NA
TGTGCTAGTGGCCTGAGCGGAAATCAGCCCCAGCATTTT
CASGLSGNQPQHF
>TRBJ2-1|14|TRBV19|NA|NA
TGTGCCAGTAGAACCCCTAGCGACCACAATGAGCAGTTCTTC
CASRTPSDHNEQFF
>TRBJ2-2|16|TRBV9|TRBD2|once
TGTGCCAGCAGCGCGGGGGGTATAAAGGGTACCGGGGAGCTGTTTTTT
CASSAGGIKGTGELFF